These 4 T cell receptor beta chains were all obtained from the same sample, sequenced in a study of blood T cell repertoires in COVID-19. The protocol was immunoSEQ multiplex PCR, while the TCRdb copy is restricted to in-frame clones and leaves out a portion. Counted here are about 190,000 clones, 80% to 90% occurring once; the ten biggest clones make up roughly 5%. Sequencing was carried out using peripheral blood. The receptors derive from a woman aged 70-85 years with active or convalescent COVID-19.

The V call is TRBV3-1 (or the pseudogene TRBV3-2), the J call TRBJ2-2; 9 bases agree with TRBD2. The CDR3 consists of 15 residues. Trimming at V came to 4 bases and at J to 5 bases, leaving 5 bases not matched to a gene. CDR1 LGHDT and CDR2 YNNKEL come from the germline V gene (reference sequence). The CDR3 DNA sequence: TGTGCCAGCAGCCTCATTACTAGCGGGACCGGGGAGCTGTTTTTT. It translates to CASSLITSGTGELFF.

Details on this clone: Without the conserved terminal phenylalanine or tryptophan, this CDR3 likely stems from a read error. J is TRBJ1-5 and V is TRBV19; D gene ambiguous. V gave up 0 bases and J gave up 6 bases, with 6 bases separating them. The germline V gene has CDR1 LNHDA and CDR2 SQIVND (reference sequence). The CDR3 contains 13 residues. CDR3 DNA sequence: TGTGCCAGTAGTATAGATCGGGTTCAGCCCCAGCATTCT. It is translated as CASSIDRVQPQHS.

The rearrangement joins TRBV7-3 to TRBJ2-1; 9 bases are a match to TRBD2. The CDR3 totals 16 residues. The trim removed 5 bases at V and 2 bases at J, leaving 7 bases unmatched. Germline V lookup: CDR1 SGHTA, CDR2 FQGTGA. For the CDR3, the DNA is TGTGCCAGCAGCCTTGATGCGGGAGGGGCCTACAATGAGCAGTTCTTC. Its protein product is CASSLDAGGAYNEQFF.

V and J are TRBV27 and TRBJ1-1; the D gene is possibly TRBD1 (5 bases). Germline V gives CDR1 MNHEY, CDR2 SMNVEV (reference sequence). This CDR3 comprises 15 residues. The ends were cut back, 5 bases at V and 4 bases at J, with 17 bases in the middle. CDR3 DNA: TGTGCCAGCAGTCCGGCGGGGGGGTACGTCACTGAAGCTTTCTTT. Translated: CASSPAGGYVTEAFF.